Sequencing of this T cell receptor (beta chain) was carried out in a study of blood T cell repertoires in COVID-19. The CDR3 has 13 residues. V lost 6 bases to trimming and J lost 4 bases, with 12 bases between them. Looked up from germline, CDR1 is SEHNR and CDR2 is FQNEAQ (reference sequence). The protocol was immunoSEQ multiplex PCR, while the TCRdb copy is restricted to in-frame clones and leaves out a portion. This table holds some 40,000 clones, about 80% found once. The material sequenced was peripheral blood. The TCR originated in a man between 65 and 85 years old with acute or convalescent COVID-19. The gene calls are TRBV7-9 and TRBJ1-2; D is unclear. The CDR3 region is CASSPDSIYGYTF. DNA of the CDR3: TGTGCCAGCAGTCCGGACTCGATCTATGGCTACACCTTC.